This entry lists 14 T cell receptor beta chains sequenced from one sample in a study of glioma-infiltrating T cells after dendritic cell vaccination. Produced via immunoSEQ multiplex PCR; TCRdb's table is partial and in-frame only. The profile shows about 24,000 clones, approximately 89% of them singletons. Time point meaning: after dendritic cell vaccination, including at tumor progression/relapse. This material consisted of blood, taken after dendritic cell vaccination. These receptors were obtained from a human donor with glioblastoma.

Here the CDR3 reads CASTSFSGQISGNTIYF. The CDR3 DNA reads TGTGCCAGTACCTCATTTTCGGGACAGATCTCTGGAAACACCATATATTTT. This chain links TRBV19 with TRBJ1-3, with 7 bases that match TRBD1. This CDR3 is built from 17 residues. Trimming cost V 7 bases and J 0 bases; bases outside gene matches: 12. Germline V gene sequence: CDR1 LNHDA, CDR2 SQIVND (reference sequence).

The CDR3 nucleotides are TGTGCCAGCTGGGGGGGAGGAAACACTGAAGCTTTCTTT. This sequence encodes CASWGGGNTEAFF. The rearrangement links TRBV2 to TRBJ1-1; TRBD1 might be the D (5 bases). V was pared by 8 bases and J by 2 bases, with 12 bases between. This CDR3 comprises 13 residues. Germline V CDR1 and CDR2: SNHLY, FYNNEI.

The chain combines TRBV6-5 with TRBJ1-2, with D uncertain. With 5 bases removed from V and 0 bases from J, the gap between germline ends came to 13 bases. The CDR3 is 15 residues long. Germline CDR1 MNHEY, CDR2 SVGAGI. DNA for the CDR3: TGTGCCAGCAGTCCCCGGAGGGATTCTAACTATGGCTACACCTTC. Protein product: CASSPRRDSNYGYTF.

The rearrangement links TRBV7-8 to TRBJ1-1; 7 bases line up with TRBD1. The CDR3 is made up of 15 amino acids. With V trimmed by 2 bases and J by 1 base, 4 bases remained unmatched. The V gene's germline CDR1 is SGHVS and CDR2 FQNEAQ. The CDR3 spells CASSLRGQPNTEAFF. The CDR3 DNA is TGTGCCAGCAGCTTAAGGGGACAGCCGAACACTGAAGCTTTCTTT.

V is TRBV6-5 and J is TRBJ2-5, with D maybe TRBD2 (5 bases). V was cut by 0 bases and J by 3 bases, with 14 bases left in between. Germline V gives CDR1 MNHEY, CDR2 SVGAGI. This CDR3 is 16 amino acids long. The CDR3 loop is CASSYSTAAGEETQYF. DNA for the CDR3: TGTGCCAGCAGTTACTCGACGGCGGCCGGGGAAGAGACCCAGTACTTC.

The CDR3 protein is CATRPTGLRSPLHF. In nucleotides, the CDR3 is TGTGCCACGAGACCGACAGGTCTAAGATCACCCCTCCACTTT. The V gene is TRBV6-5, the J gene TRBJ1-6; maybe TRBD1 (6 bases). In germline, CDR1 is MNHEY, CDR2 SVGAGI. V lost 10 bases and J lost 10, with 20 bases in between. This CDR3 is built from 14 residues.

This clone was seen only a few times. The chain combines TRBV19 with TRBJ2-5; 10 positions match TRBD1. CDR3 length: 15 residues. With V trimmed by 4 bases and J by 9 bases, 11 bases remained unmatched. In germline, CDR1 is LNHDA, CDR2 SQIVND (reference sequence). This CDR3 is CASSRQGAPWTAQYF. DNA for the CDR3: TGTGCCAGTAGTAGACAGGGGGCGCCATGGACAGCCCAGTACTTC.

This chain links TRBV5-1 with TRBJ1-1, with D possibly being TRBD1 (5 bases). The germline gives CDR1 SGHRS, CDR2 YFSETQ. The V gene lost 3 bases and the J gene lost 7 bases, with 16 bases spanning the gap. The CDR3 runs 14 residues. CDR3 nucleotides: TGCGCCAGCAGCTCTGCCGGGGGGGAAAGTGAAGCTTTCTTT. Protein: CASSSAGGESEAFF.

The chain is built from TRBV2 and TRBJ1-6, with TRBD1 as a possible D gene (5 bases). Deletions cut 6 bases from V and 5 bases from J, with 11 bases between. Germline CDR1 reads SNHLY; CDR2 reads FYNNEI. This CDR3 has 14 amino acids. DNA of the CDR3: TGTGCCAGCAGACCGGGACTGAATAATTCACCCCTCCACTTT. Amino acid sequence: CASRPGLNNSPLHF.

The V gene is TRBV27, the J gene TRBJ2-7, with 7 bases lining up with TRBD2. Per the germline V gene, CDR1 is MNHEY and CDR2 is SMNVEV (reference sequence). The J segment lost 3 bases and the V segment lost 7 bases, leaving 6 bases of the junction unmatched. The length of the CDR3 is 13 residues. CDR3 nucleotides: TGTGCCAGCACCAGAGCGGGGAGCTACGAGCAGTACTTC. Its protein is CASTRAGSYEQYF.

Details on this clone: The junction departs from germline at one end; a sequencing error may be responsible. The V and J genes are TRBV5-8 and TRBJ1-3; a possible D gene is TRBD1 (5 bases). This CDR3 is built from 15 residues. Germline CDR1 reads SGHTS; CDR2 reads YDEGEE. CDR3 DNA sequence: TGTGCCAGCAGCCTGGGACCCAGGTCCGGAAACACCATACATTTT. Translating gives CASSLGPRSGNTIHF.

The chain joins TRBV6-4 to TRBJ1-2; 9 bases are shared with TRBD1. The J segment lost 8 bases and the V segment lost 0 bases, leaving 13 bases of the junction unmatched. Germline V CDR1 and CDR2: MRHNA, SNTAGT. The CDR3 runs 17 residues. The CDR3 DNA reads TGTGCCAGCAGTGACTCGATAGCTCCGGGACAGGGCCGAGGCTACACCTTC. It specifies CASSDSIAPGQGRGYTF.

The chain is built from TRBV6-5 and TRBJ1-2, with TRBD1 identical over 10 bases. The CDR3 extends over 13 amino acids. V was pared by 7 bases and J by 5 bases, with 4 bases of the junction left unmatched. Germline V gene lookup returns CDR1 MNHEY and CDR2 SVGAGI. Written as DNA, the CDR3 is TGTGCCAGCACCTTGGGACAGGGGTATGGCTACACCTTC. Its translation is CASTLGQGYGYTF.

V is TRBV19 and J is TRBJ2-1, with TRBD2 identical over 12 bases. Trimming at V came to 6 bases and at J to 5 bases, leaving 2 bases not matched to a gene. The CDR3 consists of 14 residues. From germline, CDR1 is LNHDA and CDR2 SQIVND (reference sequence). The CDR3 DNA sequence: TGTGCCAGTAGGACTAGCGGGGGCCACAATGAGCAGTTCTTC. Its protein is CASRTSGGHNEQFF.